This T cell receptor (beta chain) was obtained from a study of metastatic and nonmetastatic thyroid tumors. Every patient was untreated before thyroid surgery. TCRdb re-clonotyped the PCR reads through MiXCR. Here the sample spans under 45,000 clones, less than 20% being singletons. CDR3 length: 16 amino acids. V lost 6 bases and J 6 bases, leaving 21 bases between the germline ends. This clone was seen at least ten times. V usage is TRBV12-3 or TRBV12-4 and J usage is TRBJ2-4, with a possible D match to TRBD2 (6 bases). The sequence was collected from a female donor with papillary thyroid cancer or a benign thyroid nodule (not recorded which). Some clones in this sample may be carry-over from other donors' samples. The sample was tumor tissue. As DNA, the CDR3 is TGTGCCAGCAGACTAAGATCGGGAGTGAGGGGAAACATTCAGTACTTC. This codes for CASRLRSGVRGNIQYF.